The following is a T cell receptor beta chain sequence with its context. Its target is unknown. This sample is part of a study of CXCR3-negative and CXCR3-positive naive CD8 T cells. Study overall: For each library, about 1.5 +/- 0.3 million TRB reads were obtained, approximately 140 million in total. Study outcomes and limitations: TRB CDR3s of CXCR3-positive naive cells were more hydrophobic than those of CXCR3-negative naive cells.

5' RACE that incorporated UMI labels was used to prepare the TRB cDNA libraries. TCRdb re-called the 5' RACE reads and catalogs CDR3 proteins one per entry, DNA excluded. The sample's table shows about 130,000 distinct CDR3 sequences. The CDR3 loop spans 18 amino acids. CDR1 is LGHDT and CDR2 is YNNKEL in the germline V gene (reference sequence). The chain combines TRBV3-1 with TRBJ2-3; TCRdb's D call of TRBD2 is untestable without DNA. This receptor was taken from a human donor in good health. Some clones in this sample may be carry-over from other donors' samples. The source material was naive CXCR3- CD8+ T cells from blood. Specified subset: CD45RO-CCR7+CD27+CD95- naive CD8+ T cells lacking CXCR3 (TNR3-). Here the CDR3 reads CASSQDLAGTPSTDTQYF.